A selection of T cell receptor beta chains follows, all from one sample in a study of shared clonotypes between healthy human individuals. Sequencing was performed with immunoSEQ multiplex PCR; in TCRdb, only in-frame clones are kept and a portion is missing. The data contain about 95,000 clones, around two thirds of them singletons. The sample was memory CD8+ T cells sorted from blood. The receptors come from a man younger than 40 in good health. The CDR3 runs from the conserved cysteine through the conserved F or W. Each record gives: V gene, clone size, D gene, J gene, CDR3 DNA, CDR3 protein. D genes are given only for firm matches. Some rows have no size entry. The others give once, few or many, or a class for an expanded clone.

V: TRBV18
size: -
D: -
J: TRBJ2-1
DNA: TGTGCCAGCAAAACCGGGTCCTACAATGAGCAGTTCTTC
CDR3: CASKTGSYNEQFF

V: TRBV5-1
size: -
D: -
J: TRBJ1-3
DNA: TGCGCCAGCAGCCTTACTGTGGGACCGGGGGGAAACACCATATATTTT
CDR3: CASSLTVGPGGNTIYF

V: TRBV27
size: -
D: TRBD2
J: TRBJ2-3
DNA: TGTGCCAGCAGTGGGAGCGGGAAAGGAAGTACGCAGTATTTT
CDR3: CASSGSGKGSTQYF

V: TRBV18
size: -
D: -
J: TRBJ2-7
DNA: TGTGCCAGCTCCCCGACAGCTTACGAGCAGTACTTC
CDR3: CASSPTAYEQYF

V: TRBV7-2
size: -
D: TRBD1
J: TRBJ1-1
DNA: TGTGCCAGCAGCTCACAGGGGGACACTGAAGCTTTCTTT
CDR3: CASSSQGDTEAFF

V: TRBV27
size: -
D: -
J: TRBJ1-4
DNA: TGTGCCAGCAGTTCCCCAAGGACGGAAAATGAAAAACTGTTTTTT
CDR3: CASSSPRTENEKLFF

V: TRBV7-8
size: -
D: TRBD2
J: TRBJ2-1
DNA: TGTGCCAGCAGCTTACCCATAGCGGGAGGGCCAGATGAGCAGTTCTTC
CDR3: CASSLPIAGGPDEQFF

V: TRBV19
size: -
D: -
J: TRBJ1-1
DNA: TGTGCCAGTAGTAACGGGAACACTGAAGCTTTCTTT
CDR3: CASSNGNTEAFF

V: TRBV7-9
size: few
D: -
J: TRBJ2-3
DNA: TGTGCCAGCAGCTTCGTAGCAGATACGCAGTATTTT
CDR3: CASSFVADTQYF

V: TRBV7-9
size: -
D: TRBD2
J: TRBJ2-7
DNA: TGTGCCAGCACTCAAACGGGGACTAAAAGCTCCTACGAGCAGTACTTC
CDR3: CASTQTGTKSSYEQYF

V: TRBV11-2
size: -
D: TRBD1
J: TRBJ2-3
DNA: TGTGCCAGCAGCTTACCGGACAGGGGGTCTCTAGCAGATACGCAGTATTTT
CDR3: CASSLPDRGSLADTQYF

V: TRBV7-6
size: -
D: -
J: TRBJ1-5
DNA: TGTGCCAGCAGCTTTGGGATCTATCAGCCCCAGCATTTT
CDR3: CASSFGIYQPQHF

V: TRBV28
size: -
D: TRBD1
J: TRBJ2-7
DNA: TGTGCCAGCAGCGTGGGACAGGGGGGATACGAGCAGTACTTC
CDR3: CASSVGQGGYEQYF

V: TRBV11-1
size: -
D: -
J: TRBJ2-7
DNA: TGTGCCAGCAGCTTAGAAGCTAGCGTAGGATCCTACGAGCAGTACTTC
CDR3: CASSLEASVGSYEQYF

V: TRBV7-7
size: -
D: -
J: TRBJ2-2
DNA: TGTGCCAGCAGCCTAGGGTTACACACCGGGGAGCTGTTTTTT
CDR3: CASSLGLHTGELFF

V: TRBV7-9
size: many
D: TRBD2
J: TRBJ2-7
DNA: TGTGCCAGCAGCTTTCCGACTAGCGGGAGCGACGAGCAGTACTTC
CDR3: CASSFPTSGSDEQYF

V: TRBV30
size: -
D: -
J: TRBJ2-3
DNA: TGTGCCTGGAGTATCCCCCTCTCGGCCGATACGCAGTATTTT
CDR3: CAWSIPLSADTQYF

V: TRBV2
size: -
D: -
J: TRBJ1-5
DNA: TGTGCCAGTGGCGGCCCCGGGGGTCAGCCCCAGCATTTT
CDR3: CASGGPGGQPQHF

V: TRBV28
size: -
D: -
J: TRBJ2-1
DNA: TGTGCCAGCAGTTTATTTCTCGAGGAGCAGTTCTTC
CDR3: CASSLFLEEQFF

V: TRBV19
size: few
D: -
J: TRBJ1-1
DNA: TGTGCCAGTACCCCCGGGACAAGTGAAGCTTTCTTT
CDR3: CASTPGTSEAFF

V: TRBV7-9
size: few
D: -
J: TRBJ2-5
DNA: TGTGCCAGCAGCCCCGGGACTGGGGAGACCCAGTACTTC
CDR3: CASSPGTGETQYF

V: TRBV23-1
size: -
D: -
J: TRBJ2-5
DNA: TGCGCCAGCAGTCGGGCAGCACAAGAGACCCAGTACTTC
CDR3: CASSRAAQETQYF

V: TRBV6-4
size: -
D: TRBD2
J: TRBJ2-7
DNA: TGCACCGCGGGGGAGAACTACGAGCAGTACTTC
CDR3: CTAGENYEQYF

V: TRBV11-2
size: few
D: -
J: TRBJ2-7
DNA: TGTGCCAGCAGGGGGTTTGTCTCAGGGGACGAGCAGTACTTC
CDR3: CASRGFVSGDEQYF

V: TRBV28
size: -
D: TRBD1
J: TRBJ2-7
DNA: TGTGCCAGCAATCCGACAGGGGGCTACGAGCAGTACTTC
CDR3: CASNPTGGYEQYF

V: TRBV7-9
size: few
D: TRBD1
J: TRBJ2-5
DNA: TGTGCCAGCAGCTCCGACAGGGCTTGGGAGACCCAGTACTTC
CDR3: CASSSDRAWETQYF

V: TRBV11-2
size: once
D: TRBD2
J: TRBJ2-1
DNA: TGTGCCAGCAGCTTAGCTAGCGGGAGGAGGAATGAGCAGTTCTTC
CDR3: CASSLASGRRNEQFF